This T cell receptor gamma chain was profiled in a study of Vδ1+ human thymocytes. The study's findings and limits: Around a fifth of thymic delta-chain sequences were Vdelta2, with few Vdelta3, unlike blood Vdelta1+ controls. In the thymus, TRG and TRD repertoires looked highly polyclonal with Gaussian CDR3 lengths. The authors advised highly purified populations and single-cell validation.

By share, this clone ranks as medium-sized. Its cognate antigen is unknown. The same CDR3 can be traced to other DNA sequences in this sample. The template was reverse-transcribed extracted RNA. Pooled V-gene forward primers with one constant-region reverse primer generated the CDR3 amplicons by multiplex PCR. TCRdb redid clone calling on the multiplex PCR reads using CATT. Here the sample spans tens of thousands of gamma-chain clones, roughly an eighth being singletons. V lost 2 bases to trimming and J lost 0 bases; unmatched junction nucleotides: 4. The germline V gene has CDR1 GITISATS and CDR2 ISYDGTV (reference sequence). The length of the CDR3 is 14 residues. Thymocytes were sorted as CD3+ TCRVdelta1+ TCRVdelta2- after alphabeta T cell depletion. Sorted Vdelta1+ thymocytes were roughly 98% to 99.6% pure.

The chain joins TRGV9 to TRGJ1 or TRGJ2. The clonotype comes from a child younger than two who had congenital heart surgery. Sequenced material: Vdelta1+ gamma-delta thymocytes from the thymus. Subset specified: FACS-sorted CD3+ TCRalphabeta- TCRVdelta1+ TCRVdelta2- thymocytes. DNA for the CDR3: TGTGCCTTGTGGGAGGGGCCGAATTATTATAAGAAACTCTTT. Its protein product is CALWEGPNYYKKLF.